Below are 32 T cell receptor beta chains sequenced from a single sample in a study of CD8 T cells in ankylosing spondylitis. Study findings and constraints: A TCR beta motif of roughly 8 highly homologous variants seemed to mark ankylosing spondylitis blood.

Each CDR3 protein gets one entry after TCRdb re-called the 5' RACE reads with MiXCR. The sample lists over 450,000 distinct CDR3 sequences, roughly an eighth seen once, with 6.8% in the top ten. Their antigen targets remain unknown. Source material: blood, either unsorted or a sorted T cell fraction (not recorded which). The source of these receptors is a male donor with ankylosing spondylitis.

This clonotype was counted a few times. This chain joins TRBV28 and TRBJ1-2; perhaps TRBD1 as D (5 bases). The germline V and J ends were trimmed by 7 bases and 4 bases, with 10 bases remaining between them. Germline CDR1 MDHEN, CDR2 SYDVKM. This CDR3 has 12 amino acids. The CDR3 DNA sequence: TGTGCCAGCAAGGGACGGGTCTATGGCTACACCTTC. Encoded protein: CASKGRVYGYTF.

Here the CDR3 reads CSAITGEVTGELFF. The CDR3 nucleotides read TGCAGTGCTATCACAGGGGAAGTCACCGGGGAGCTGTTTTTT. The rearrangement joins TRBV20-1 to TRBJ2-2; 7 positions agree with TRBD1. J gave up 4 bases and V 4 bases, and 6 bases lay outside the gene matches. CDR1 is DFQATT and CDR2 is SNEGSKA in the germline V gene (reference sequence). The CDR3 is made up of 14 amino acids.

V gene TRBV5-1 combines with J gene TRBJ2-3; TRBD2 agrees at 12 bases. The CDR3 is made up of 16 amino acids. Losses at the gene ends were 4 bases for V and 1 base for J; bases not matched to a gene: 4. From germline, CDR1 is SGHRS and CDR2 YFSETQ. CDR3 bases: TGCGCCAGCAGCACCCGGACTAGCGGGGGCACAGATACGCAGTATTTT. This codes for CASSTRTSGGTDTQYF.

This clonotype occurred a few times. J is TRBJ2-1 and V is TRBV24-1, with D perhaps matching TRBD2 (7 bases). Trimming took 3 bases from V and 5 from J, leaving 16 bases between them. The CDR3 spans 16 residues. Germline-derived CDR1 and CDR2 are KGHDR and SFDVKD. The CDR3 loop reads CATSDRGRETDNEQFF. CDR3 nucleotide sequence: TGTGCCACCAGTGATAGGGGGAGGGAGACCGACAATGAGCAGTTCTTC.

The chain has TRBV27 and TRBJ2-5, with D perhaps matching TRBD1 (6 bases). The CDR3 consists of 15 residues. V lost 3 bases, J lost 2 bases, and 13 bases lay in between. Germline CDR1 is MNHEY and CDR2 is SMNVEV (reference sequence). The CDR3 loop reads CASSLLQGFQETQYF. The CDR3 region has the DNA TGTGCCAGCAGTTTGCTACAGGGATTTCAAGAGACCCAGTACTTC.

J is TRBJ2-3 and V is TRBV7-2; D is unclear. The V end was cut by 2 bases, the J end by 5 bases, with 8 bases between. The germline gives CDR1 SGHTA, CDR2 FQGNSA. The CDR3 covers 13 residues. CDR3 sequence: CASSLLLGDTQYF. The DNA for the CDR3 is TGTGCCAGCAGCTTACTTCTAGGAGATACGCAGTATTTT.

This clonotype turned up a few times. This sequence joins TRBV7-2 and TRBJ1-2, with D perhaps matching TRBD1 (5 bases). The CDR3 has 14 amino acids. Germline-derived CDR1 and CDR2 are SGHTA and FQGNSA. V dropped 3 bases and J dropped 5 bases, with 13 bases sitting between them. The CDR3 DNA follows: TGTGCCAGCAGCTTCCACCCTGACAGTTATGGCTACACCTTC. This codes for CASSFHPDSYGYTF.

Many counts were recorded for this clonotype. V and J are TRBV12-3 or TRBV12-4 and TRBJ1-5; no reliable D call. Deletions cut 3 bases from V and 6 bases from J, with 6 bases between. The CDR3 has 12 amino acids. The DNA of the CDR3 is TGTGCCAGCAGTTTTAACGTTCAGCCCCAGCATTTT. Translation: CASSFNVQPQHF.

This clonotype appeared a few times. The gene calls are TRBV7-9 and TRBJ2-5; no reliable D call. The V end lost 7 bases, the J end lost 4 bases, and 16 bases lay between the germline ends. Germline V lookup: CDR1 SEHNR, CDR2 FQNEAQ (reference sequence). The CDR3 totals 14 residues. CDR3 amino acids: CASTLLGNPETQYF. Here the CDR3 DNA reads TGTGCCAGCACCCTATTGGGGAATCCAGAGACCCAGTACTTC.

The rearrangement links TRBV20-1 to TRBJ2-2; 8 bases agree with TRBD2. Germline assignment: CDR1 DFQATT and CDR2 SNEGSKA (reference sequence). This CDR3 spans 17 amino acids. V was clipped by 0 bases and J by 2 bases; unmatched bases: 8. CDR3 region: CSARDFGLAGNTGELFF. The CDR3 nucleotides read TGCAGTGCTAGAGATTTCGGTCTAGCGGGCAACACCGGGGAGCTGTTTTTT.

Concerning this clonotype itself: A junction boundary mismatches the germline segment, possibly from a read error. V usage is TRBV3-1 and J usage is TRBJ2-1; no clear D. This CDR3 spans 13 amino acids. Looked up from germline, CDR1 is LGHDT and CDR2 is YNNKEL (reference sequence). The CDR3 DNA is TGTGCCAGCAGCGAAGATCCCGGTGGTGAGCAGTTCTTC. Translated: CASSEDPGGEQFF.

This clonotype showed up just a few times. The chain recombines TRBV5-1 with TRBJ2-1; maybe TRBD2 (6 bases). The CDR3 consists of 15 residues. CDR1 is SGHRS, CDR2 YFSETQ, per germline. V shed 4 bases and J shed 2 bases, with 13 bases lying between them. The CDR3 loop reads CASSTSGPPYNEQFF. The DNA of the CDR3 is TGCGCCAGCAGCACCAGCGGGCCTCCCTACAATGAGCAGTTCTTC.

This chain links TRBV5-1 with TRBJ2-1; weak D call: TRBD2 (5 bases). Trimming shortened V by 6 bases and J by 2 bases, and 15 bases separated the two germline ends. CDR3 length equals 15 residues. Looked up from germline, CDR1 is SGHRS and CDR2 is YFSETQ. In nucleotides, the CDR3 is TGCGCCAGCACCCTTTCCGGAGGCACCTACAATGAGCAGTTCTTC. Protein product: CASTLSGGTYNEQFF.

In this sample, this clonotype turned up many times. The chain has TRBV7-2 and TRBJ2-3; 7 bases line up with TRBD2. The V segment lost 5 bases and the J segment 3 bases; nucleotides outside the gene matches: 5. CDR1 is SGHTA and CDR2 is FQGNSA in the germline V gene. The CDR3 runs 14 residues. In nucleotides, the CDR3 is TGTGCCAGCAGCGGCGGGGGAGGGACAGATACGCAGTATTTT. It translates to CASSGGGGTDTQYF.

This clonotype was recorded many times. The CDR3 sequence: CASSWSTDTQYF. In DNA, the CDR3 is TGTGCCAGCAGCTGGAGCACAGATACGCAGTATTTT. This chain links TRBV7-2 with TRBJ2-3; D is unclear. The V gene lost 4 bases and the J gene lost 0 bases, with 2 bases spanning the gap. Germline-derived CDR1 and CDR2 are SGHTA and FQGNSA. The CDR3 is made up of 12 amino acids. Based on the CDR3 plus reference TRBV7-2 and TRBJ2-3, the full variable domain is GAGVSQSPSNKVTEKGKDVELRCDPISGHTALYWYRQSLGQGLEFLIYFQGNSAPDKSGLPSDRFSAERTGGSVSTLTIQRTQQEDSAVYLCASSWSTDTQYFGPGTRLTVL.

The chain couples TRBV14 to TRBJ2-1; D remains unclear. There are 13 residues in the CDR3. Deletions cut 0 bases from V and 7 bases from J, with 7 bases between. Germline CDR1 is SGHDN and CDR2 is FVKESK. CDR3 loop: CASSQDRRNEQFF. In nucleotides, the CDR3 is TGTGCCAGCAGCCAAGATCGGCGTAATGAGCAGTTCTTC.

This clonotype came up many times. V is TRBV5-6 and J is TRBJ2-7; TRBD1 might be the D (5 bases). V lost 2 bases and J 2 bases, leaving 11 bases between the germline ends. Looked up from germline, CDR1 is SGHDT and CDR2 is YYEEEE. This CDR3 is built from 14 residues. The CDR3: CASSLSGITYEQYF. CDR3 bases: TGTGCCAGCAGCTTATCAGGGATCACCTACGAGCAGTACTTC.

The genes are TRBV5-6 and TRBJ1-1; TRBD1 agrees at 11 bases. After removal of 1 base from V and 5 bases from J, the junction contained 10 bases not matched to a gene. This CDR3 is built from 17 residues. The germline gives CDR1 SGHDT, CDR2 YYEEEE. This CDR3 is CASSLIWDRGSNTEAFF. As DNA, the CDR3 is TGTGCCAGCAGCTTGATTTGGGACAGGGGGTCAAATACTGAAGCTTTCTTT.

The chain links TRBV15 to TRBJ2-1, with 9 bases lining up with TRBD1. This CDR3 has 19 amino acids. Per the germline V gene, CDR1 is LNHNV and CDR2 is YYDKDF (reference sequence). The V segment lost 2 bases and the J segment 8 bases; nucleotides outside the gene matches: 19. This CDR3 reads CATSRSRTAGQGKMDEQFF. Here the CDR3 DNA reads TGTGCCACCAGCAGATCTAGAACCGCCGGACAGGGGAAAATGGATGAGCAGTTCTTC.

This clonotype was picked up many times. The chain recombines TRBV12-3 or TRBV12-4 with TRBJ2-1; D perhaps matches TRBD2 (5 bases). The CDR3 is 15 residues long. Deletions cut 3 bases from V and 5 bases from J, with 14 bases between. This CDR3 reads CASSFDHSEDNEQFF. CDR3 DNA: TGTGCCAGCAGTTTCGACCATAGCGAGGACAATGAGCAGTTCTTC.

This clonotype was detected ten times or more. This rearrangement joins TRBV6-2 or TRBV6-3 to TRBJ2-1; 8 bases are a match to TRBD1. CDR3 length: 15 residues. The V segment lost 4 bases and the J segment 3 bases; nucleotides outside the gene matches: 5. The V gene's germline CDR1 is MNHEY and CDR2 SVGEGT. CDR3 DNA: TGTGCCAGCAGTTTGGGGACAGGAGACTACAATGAGCAGTTCTTC. Protein sequence: CASSLGTGDYNEQFF.

This clonotype was observed a few times. This chain connects TRBV5-1 to TRBJ2-1, with 8 bases fitting TRBD2. The germline V gene has CDR1 SGHRS and CDR2 YFSETQ. With 4 bases clipped from V and 4 bases from J, the junction kept 7 bases outside the gene matches. This CDR3 has 15 residues. CDR3: CASSPGLGTYNEQFF. The CDR3 DNA is TGCGCCAGCAGCCCGGGACTAGGGACTTACAATGAGCAGTTCTTC. Filled out from reference TRBV5-1 and TRBJ2-1, the complete variable domain reads KAGVTQTPRYLIKTRGQQVTLSCSPISGHRSVSWYQQTPGQGLQFLFEYFSETQRNKGNFPGRFSGRQFSNSRSEMNVSTLELGDSALYLCASSPGLGTYNEQFFGPGTRLTVL.

The chain links TRBV4-2 to TRBJ1-2, with D hard to call. In germline, CDR1 is LGHNA, CDR2 YNFKEQ. Trimming left V 4 bases short and J 2 bases short, with 14 bases between. The CDR3 is made up of 15 amino acids. The CDR3 DNA reads as TGTGCCAGCAGCCCGCGGGCATCCTCAAACTATGGCTACACCTTC. Translating gives CASSPRASSNYGYTF.

This clonotype was detected ten times or more. The chain carries TRBV12-3 or TRBV12-4 and TRBJ1-2; D unresolved. Trimming left V 3 bases short and J 7 bases short, with 9 bases between. The CDR3 runs to 12 residues. CDR3 coding DNA: TGTGCCAGCAGTTTGGCTCTAGTTGGCTACACCTTC. It specifies CASSLALVGYTF.

This rearrangement joins TRBV6-5 to TRBJ2-5; D may be TRBD2 (6 bases). Germline CDR1 MNHEY, CDR2 SVGAGI. Trimming removed 0 bases from V and 5 bases from J, with 13 bases in between. The CDR3 sequence is 15 residues long. The CDR3 loop reads CASSYSLGGGETQYF. The CDR3 nucleotides read TGTGCCAGCAGTTACTCGCTGGGGGGAGGTGAGACCCAGTACTTC.

The chain employs TRBV5-4 and TRBJ2-1; tentatively, D is TRBD2 (6 bases). In germline, CDR1 is SGHNT, CDR2 YYREEE (reference sequence). V lost 0 bases, J lost 9 bases, and 10 bases lay in between. The CDR3 has 13 residues. CDR3 DNA sequence: TGTGCCAGCAGCTTGGGGATGCGGGGTGAGCAGTTCTTC. Protein product: CASSLGMRGEQFF.

This clonotype came up a few times. The chain employs TRBV5-5 and TRBJ2-1; D is unresolved. The V gene's germline CDR1 is SGHKS and CDR2 YYEKEE (reference sequence). The CDR3 is 15 residues long. V was clipped by 4 bases and J by 0 bases, with 11 bases between them. Written as DNA, the CDR3 is TGTGCCAGCAGCCCGACATGGAGCTCCTACAATGAGCAGTTCTTC. Amino acid sequence: CASSPTWSSYNEQFF.

This clonotype was counted between two and nine times. The DNA for the CDR3 is TGTGCCAGCAGTTTCACTAGCGGGGCCACAGATACGCAGTATTTT. It specifies CASSFTSGATDTQYF. The chain joins TRBV12-3 or TRBV12-4 to TRBJ2-3, with 10 bases matching TRBD2. The V segment lost 3 bases and the J segment 2 bases; nucleotides outside the gene matches: 2. This CDR3 contains 15 residues.

This clonotype was recorded many times. The chain uses TRBV7-2 and TRBJ2-1; 7 bases are shared with TRBD2. Trimming took 5 bases from V and 2 from J; bases not matched to a gene: 6. Germline-derived CDR1 and CDR2 are SGHTA and FQGNSA. This CDR3 is 15 amino acids long. CDR3 nucleotide sequence: TGTGCCAGCAGCCCAGGGACTACCACCTACAATGAGCAGTTCTTC. The encoded protein is CASSPGTTTYNEQFF.

This clonotype was found a few times. J is TRBJ1-2 and V is TRBV20-1, with 7 bases fitting TRBD1. This CDR3 spans 15 amino acids. The V segment lost 0 bases and the J segment 3 bases; nucleotides outside the gene matches: 7. Germline values: CDR1 DFQATT, CDR2 SNEGSKA (reference sequence). The CDR3 loop reads CSARDPTGLDYGYTF. The CDR3 nucleotides are TGCAGTGCTAGAGACCCGACAGGGCTGGACTATGGCTACACCTTC.

This clonotype showed up many times. The chain couples TRBV11-2 to TRBJ2-7; TRBD1 is a possible D gene (5 bases). The CDR3 loop spans 16 amino acids. Per the germline V gene, CDR1 is SGHAT and CDR2 is FQNNGV. Trimming removed 3 bases at V and 2 bases at J, with 17 bases between. In DNA, the CDR3 is TGTGCCAGCAGCTTTAACTCAGGGTTCCAACCCTACGAGCAGTACTTC. Its protein product is CASSFNSGFQPYEQYF.

CDR3 sequence (DNA): TGTGCCAGCAGTGCGGGTGACCAGAGTGGCTACACCTTC. Its translation is CASSAGDQSGYTF. This chain connects TRBV25-1 to TRBJ1-2; D is unresolved. The CDR3 is made up of 13 amino acids. Germline V gene lookup returns CDR1 MGHDK and CDR2 SYGVNS. V was cut by 4 bases and J by 7 bases, with 13 bases left in between.